The clone carrying this T cell receptor (beta chain) was counted a few times. Its specificity is unknown. There are 14 residues in the CDR3. The ends were cut back, 4 bases at V and 1 base at J, with 7 bases in the middle. The V gene's germline CDR1 is SNHLY and CDR2 FYNNEI. This entry is derived from a study of beta chain features in type 1 diabetes. Findings and caveats of the study: TCRB CDR3s from Type 1 diabetes patients were moderately but significantly shorter in all four CD4+ subsets. Patients showed naive, central memory and Treg TCRB repertoires that appeared more similar than those of healthy donors. Type 1 diabetes patients had VDJ junctions that carried fewer insertions and more deletions.

Expressed TCRB transcripts were sequenced, since all the RNA that had been isolated was reverse transcribed. Method: immunoSEQ multiplex PCR; TCRdb's copy keeps in-frame clones and lacks some. The table shows a few hundred thousand clones, with more than 11% occurring only once. The rearrangement uses TRBV2 and TRBJ2-2; D not resolved. The sample was naive CD4+ T cells from blood. This clonotype was sampled from a man aged 30 to 39 with type 1 diabetes. This CDR3 is CASSGLRNTGELFF. Written as DNA, the CDR3 is TGTGCCAGCAGTGGCCTGCGGAACACCGGGGAGCTGTTTTTT.